This TCR beta chain was retrieved from a study of T cells in Graves' hyperthyroidism and ophthalmopathy (dated by TCRdb to the late 2010s). Regarding the study in general: Peripheral blood samples were taken at initial diagnosis, before any treatment was given. To identify TCR V-J signatures that set the groups apart, the researchers used a discovery cohort of approximately 98 patients, made up of 43 with Graves' ophthalmopathy and about 60 with stable Graves' hyperthyroidism. An independent validation cohort of under 20 hyperthyroidism patients and about 15 patients who later progressed to ophthalmopathy tested prospective prediction of ophthalmopathy. For training and testing, the 100 or so patients in the discovery cohort were randomly divided in a 7:3 ratio. In addition, the study compared T-cell repertoires in thyroid tissue and in blood from a handful of Graves' hyperthyroidism patients. After blood sampling, hyperthyroidism patients were treated with methimazole at a starting dose of 30 mg daily, and ophthalmopathy patients were treated with high-dose intravenous methylprednisolone. According to the paper, TCR Vbeta CDR3 sequencing was carried out on roughly 130 peripheral blood samples, which came from fewer than 50 ophthalmopathy, around 75 hyperthyroidism and around 17 progressor patients.

In its sample, this clonotype was seen many times. Its antigen has not been determined. Qualities for individual bases were not recorded, and no much larger clone is one base off. Ophthalmopathy patients had moderately to severely active disease, with a Clinical Activity Score of 3 or more, a NOSPECS grade of 4 or more, and a disease duration of less than 3 months. Patients with uncontrolled infections, other autoimmune diseases, pregnancy or lactation were excluded. Clinical symptoms, serum thyroxine and TRAb, thyroid ultrasound, and orbital computed tomography formed the basis for the diagnoses. Ficoll-Paque density gradient centrifugation was used to isolate PBMCs from 8.5 to 10 ml of fresh peripheral blood. Total RNA was extracted using Trizol reagent, and RNA quality was assessed on an Agilent 2100 Bioanalyzer. The TCR beta CDR3 regions were amplified from the RNA transcripts. A first-round RT-PCR of the TCR CDR3 used the HTBI primer set with the Qiagen OneStep RT-PCR kit. A second multiplex PCR round built the libraries, followed by size selection and purification. Paired-end sequencing of the libraries was performed with 100 bp reads on an Illumina HiSeq2000. Processing in the source paper ran as follows. SOAPnuke was used to process the raw data, with reads discarded if the reads contained adapters or uncalled bases, had a mean Phred below 15, or lacked an exact constant-primer or identifier match. COPE v1.2.5 was used to merge the high-quality paired reads, and each unique nucleotide sequence was defined as a clonotype. MiTCR v1.1 was used to align the clonotypes against IMGT TRBV, TRBD and TRBJ reference segments. Analysis was restricted to V-J combinations with a frequency above 0.0001, which covered roughly 99% of repertoires. The TCS score was defined as the ratio of F50 (clonal expansion) to E x V (chaos), calculated using BLOSUM62-based TCRdist between CDR3 peptides within each V-J. Welch's t-statistics and random forest reduced 500 to 650 V-J features to under 15, which were used in a naive Bayes classifier (R e1071). TCRdb reprocessed the public reads (quality trimming at Q25 with fastp, clone calling with MiXCR) and kept in-frame beta chains. Entries that share a CDR3 protein sequence are merged under the most common genes and DNA. TCRdb, not the authors, supplied the V and J calls. This sample is represented by about 500,000 distinct CDR3 sequences; roughly 15% of them were singletons. About 29% of the sample rests with the top ten.

Results and caveats for the whole study, not just this receptor: Blood samples also contained most of the expanded thyroid clonotypes (frequency above 0.001), which suggests that blood repertoires may reflect thyroid immune responses. Sample size was not statistically predetermined, and investigators were not blinded to group allocation. In validation, progression to ophthalmopathy was predicted by the model with 70.59% sensitivity and 72% to 80% specificity, a median of roughly six months before onset. Ophthalmopathy was separated from stable hyperthyroidism by a 13 V-J signature model, with approximately 90% sensitivity and 81% to 83% specificity obtained in cross-validation and 80%/75% obtained in testing.

V is pruned by 4 bases and J by 5 bases, leaving 5 bases of the junction without a gene match. The germline V gene sets CDR1 to SGHRS and CDR2 to YFSETQ. Inclusive of the bounding cysteine and phenylalanine, the CDR3 is 13 residues long. CDR3 DNA is the only sequence kept; it has 39 bases, read in frame from the first base. The receptor's source is a woman in her 30s with Graves' ophthalmopathy. The chain joins TRBV5-1 to TRBJ2-7, with TRBD1 matching 8 junction bases. Source material: blood. The CDR3 sequence is CASSGDRFHEQYF. The nucleotide sequence reads TGCGCCAGCAGCGGGGACAGGTTCCACGAGCAGTACTTC. With all but the CDR3 taken from the reference TRBV5-1 and TRBJ2-7 genes, the full variable domain is: KAGVTQTPRYLIKTRGQQVTLSCSPISGHRSVSWYQQTPGQGLQFLFEYFSETQRNKGNFPGRFSGRQFSNSRSEMNVSTLELGDSALYLCASSGDRFHEQYFGPGTRLTVT.